Shown below are 13 T cell receptor beta chains from a single sample sequenced in a study of T cells expressing NK-cell markers. One entry per CDR3 protein, without DNA, is what TCRdb gives after re-calling the 5' RACE reads. The table counts roughly 180,000 distinct CDR3 sequences; around 20% lies in the top ten. Sample: blood T cells: a sorted CD56 or NKG2C T cell subset, CD4+ or CD8+ T cells, or bulk PBMC T cells (not recorded which). The receptors stem from a woman aged 18 to 69 in good health.

The chain recombines TRBV5-1 with TRBJ1-5; TCRdb picks TRBD1, but there is no DNA to check that call. Germline V gene lookup returns CDR1 SGHRS and CDR2 YFSETQ. The length of the CDR3 is 16 residues. CDR3 in amino acids: CASRLGTGEGNQPQHF.

The chain combines TRBV2 with TRBJ2-6; TCRdb designates TRBD1, a call that cannot be tested without DNA. The CDR3 is 15 amino acids. Germline CDR1 reads SNHLY; CDR2 reads FYNNEI. CDR3 in amino acids: CASTGQLSGANVLTF.

The chain uses TRBV5-6 and TRBJ2-1; TCRdb's D call of TRBD2 is untestable without DNA. This CDR3 comprises 16 residues. Germline CDR1 SGHDT, CDR2 YYEEEE. The CDR3 region is CASSFLAGGTYNEQFF. The full variable domain, its missing parts supplied by reference TRBV5-6 and TRBJ2-1, is DAGVTQSPTHLIKTRGQQVTLRCSPKSGHDTVSWYQQALGQGPQFIFQYYEEEERQRGNFPDRFSGHQFPNYSSELNVNALLLGDSALYLCASSFLAGGTYNEQFFGPGTRLTVL.

The chain has TRBV5-6 and TRBJ1-2; TCRdb names TRBD1, which stays unverified in the absence of DNA. This CDR3 region has 15 residues. Per the germline V gene, CDR1 is SGHDT and CDR2 is YYEEEE. The CDR3 sequence: CASSWGQGYFDGYTF. Full variable domain (outside the CDR3, taken from reference TRBV5-6 and TRBJ1-2): DAGVTQSPTHLIKTRGQQVTLRCSPKSGHDTVSWYQQALGQGPQFIFQYYEEEERQRGNFPDRFSGHQFPNYSSELNVNALLLGDSALYLCASSWGQGYFDGYTFGSGTRLTVV.

The chain joins TRBV2 to TRBJ1-3. Germline V gives CDR1 SNHLY, CDR2 FYNNEI. This CDR3 has 15 residues. The CDR3 here is CASSELAGRGNTIYF.

The chain recombines TRBV2 with TRBJ2-5; TCRdb's D gene call, TRBD1, goes unchecked for lack of DNA. CDR3 length: 14 amino acids. Per the germline V gene, CDR1 is SNHLY and CDR2 is FYNNEI. CDR3 sequence: CASSEGTTLRTQYF.

The rearrangement uses TRBV7-8 and TRBJ2-7. Looked up from germline, CDR1 is SGHVS and CDR2 is FQNEAQ. CDR3 length equals 11 residues. The CDR3 region is CASSLSHEQYF.

The V call is TRBV5-1, the J call TRBJ2-2. In germline, CDR1 is SGHRS, CDR2 YFSETQ. This CDR3 has 15 amino acids. The CDR3 spells CASGWSARNTGELFF. Drawing the rest from reference TRBV5-1 and TRBJ2-2, the complete variable domain is KAGVTQTPRYLIKTRGQQVTLSCSPISGHRSVSWYQQTPGQGLQFLFEYFSETQRNKGNFPGRFSGRQFSNSRSEMNVSTLELGDSALYLCASGWSARNTGELFFGEGSRLTVL.

J is TRBJ2-1 and V is TRBV3-1. This CDR3 has 11 amino acids. CDR1 and CDR2 (germline): LGHDT, YNNKEL (reference sequence). CDR3 in amino acids: CASSQTLLQFF.

V usage is TRBV12-3 or TRBV12-4 and J usage is TRBJ1-1; TCRdb's D gene call, TRBD1, goes unchecked for lack of DNA. The CDR3 has 15 amino acids. CDR3 amino acids: CASSLDRPSRGEAFF.

The V call is TRBV5-1, the J call TRBJ1-2. The CDR3 loop spans 13 amino acids. CDR1 is SGHRS and CDR2 is YFSETQ in the germline V gene. CDR3 region: CASGDGPGLGYTF.

The J gene is TRBJ1-1, the V gene TRBV5-1. CDR3 length equals 13 residues. The germline V gene has CDR1 SGHRS and CDR2 YFSETQ. The CDR3 loop is CASGEQLNTEAFF.

The chain uses TRBV20-1 and TRBJ2-7; TCRdb returns TRBD1, unconfirmable since there is no DNA. CDR3 length: 12 amino acids. Per germline, CDR1 DFQATT and CDR2 SNEGSKA (reference sequence). The CDR3 reads CSAGTGVSEQYF.